Presented here are 2 T cell receptor beta chains from one specimen sequenced in a study of cytomegalovirus exposure and HLA in healthy donors. The protocol was immunoSEQ multiplex PCR, while the TCRdb copy is restricted to in-frame clones and leaves out a portion. The table records 180,000 or so clones, roughly nine tenths of them present only once. Source material: PBMCs. These receptors all stem from a man aged 25 to 40 in good health and CMV-seropositive.

The chain is built from TRBV5-1 and TRBJ2-7, with a tentative D call TRBD2 (6 bases). Germline CDR1 reads SGHRS; CDR2 reads YFSETQ. V lost 4 bases to trimming and J lost 4 bases, with 21 bases between them. This CDR3 is 16 amino acids long. CDR3 protein: CASSTVRGRTGYEQYF. The CDR3 DNA reads TGCGCCAGCAGCACGGTGCGGGGCAGAACGGGGTACGAGCAGTACTTC.

This sequence joins TRBV6-5 and TRBJ1-2, with 8 bases that match TRBD1. The length of the CDR3 is 14 residues. Germline V gene lookup returns CDR1 MNHEY and CDR2 SVGAGI. The V gene end was trimmed by 5 bases and the J gene end by 8 bases; junction bases not matched to a gene: 10. The CDR3 spells CASSGMDRVAGYTF. CDR3 DNA sequence: TGTGCCAGCAGTGGCATGGACAGGGTGGCCGGCTACACCTTC.